Below, 19 T cell receptor beta chains from the same sample are listed, as sequenced in a study of CD8 T cells in ankylosing spondylitis. Their antigens remain unidentified. TCRdb fed the 5' RACE reads into MiXCR, producing one record per CDR3 protein. Here the sample spans about 800,000 distinct CDR3 sequences, 10% to 15% being singletons. General study findings and limits: One TCR beta motif, made up of under ten highly homologous variants, appeared characteristic of ankylosing spondylitis blood.

The sample was blood, either unsorted or a sorted T cell fraction (not recorded which). All receptors derive from a male donor with ankylosing spondylitis.

There are a few counts of this clonotype. The chain couples TRBV7-2 to TRBJ2-7; TRBD2 is a possible D gene (6 bases). The V gene's germline CDR1 is SGHTA and CDR2 FQGNSA. The CDR3 loop spans 15 amino acids. V was trimmed by 2 bases and J by 6 bases, leaving 17 bases between them. CDR3 in amino acids: CASSLRWRVGGEQYF. Written as DNA, the CDR3 is TGTGCCAGCAGCTTACGTTGGAGGGTTGGAGGCGAGCAGTACTTC.

The chain links TRBV5-1 to TRBJ1-1; D gene ambiguous. V was pared by 0 bases and J by 1 base, with 13 bases between. CDR1 and CDR2 from the germline V gene are SGHRS and YFSETQ. CDR3 length: 16 residues. The CDR3 is CASSLGVVHGNTEAFF. The CDR3 DNA sequence: TGCGCCAGCAGCTTGGGGGTCGTTCATGGGAACACTGAAGCTTTCTTT. The whole variable domain, remainder taken from reference TRBV5-1 and TRBJ1-1, is KAGVTQTPRYLIKTRGQQVTLSCSPISGHRSVSWYQQTPGQGLQFLFEYFSETQRNKGNFPGRFSGRQFSNSRSEMNVSTLELGDSALYLCASSLGVVHGNTEAFFGQGTRLTVV.

This clonotype was seen more than once but under ten times. The V and J genes are TRBV28 and TRBJ1-1, with a weak D call TRBD1 (5 bases). This CDR3 has 14 residues. V lost 2 bases, J lost 8 bases, and 15 bases lay in between. Germline CDR1 reads MDHEN; CDR2 reads SYDVKM. The CDR3 here is CASSLGASLSEAFF. Here the CDR3 DNA reads TGTGCCAGCAGTTTAGGGGCCTCCCTCTCCGAAGCTTTCTTT.

This sequence joins TRBV2 and TRBJ2-5; D may be TRBD1 (6 bases). The CDR3 consists of 15 residues. The V end was cut by 4 bases, the J end by 6 bases, with 18 bases between. Looked up from germline, CDR1 is SNHLY and CDR2 is FYNNEI. In DNA form, the CDR3 reads TGTGCCAGCAGTGCCGAACCAGGGGCGCGAAAGACCCAGTACTTC. As protein: CASSAEPGARKTQYF. Full variable domain (remainder filled in from reference TRBV2 and TRBJ2-5): EPEVTQTPSHQVTQMGQEVILRCVPISNHLYFYWYRQILGQKVEFLVSFYNNEISEKSEIFDDQFSVERPDGSNFTLKIRSTKLEDSAMYFCASSAEPGARKTQYFGPGTRLLVL.

This clonotype has only a few counts. The chain joins TRBV7-2 to TRBJ2-7; 8 bases align to TRBD1. The CDR3 spans 15 residues. Germline values: CDR1 SGHTA, CDR2 FQGNSA. V was pared by 5 bases and J by 5 bases, with 11 bases of the junction left unmatched. The CDR3 DNA reads as TGTGCCAGCAGCCTGGCCGGACAGGGAGGAGACGAGCAGTACTTC. Translated: CASSLAGQGGDEQYF. Variable domain in full (rest from reference TRBV7-2 and TRBJ2-7): GAGVSQSPSNKVTEKGKDVELRCDPISGHTALYWYRQSLGQGLEFLIYFQGNSAPDKSGLPSDRFSAERTGGSVSTLTIQRTQQEDSAVYLCASSLAGQGGDEQYFGPGTRLTVT.

This chain joins TRBV20-1 and TRBJ2-2, with D perhaps being TRBD1 or TRBD2 (5 bases each). The germline CDR1 and CDR2 sequences are DFQATT and SNEGSKA (reference sequence). The V end was cut by 2 bases, the J end by 4 bases, with 20 bases between. This CDR3 has 17 residues. CDR3 nucleotides: TGCAGTGCTAGATACCAGGGAGTCCATCTACCCACCGGGGAGCTGTTTTTT. Translating it yields CSARYQGVHLPTGELFF.

This clonotype was counted only a few times. V is TRBV29-1 and J is TRBJ1-1; D perhaps matches TRBD1 (5 bases). The germline V and J ends were trimmed by 6 bases and 1 base, with 18 bases remaining between them. The germline V gene has CDR1 SQVTM and CDR2 ANQGSEA. This CDR3 is 15 amino acids long. CDR3 in amino acids: CSVGREATRNTEAFF. As DNA, the CDR3 is TGCAGCGTGGGGCGGGAAGCTACTCGGAACACTGAAGCTTTCTTT.

This clonotype was observed many times. The chain carries TRBV4-2 and TRBJ2-1; no definite D call. Per germline, CDR1 LGHNA and CDR2 YNFKEQ. Trimming pared 1 base from V and 6 bases from J, leaving 10 bases between. The length of the CDR3 is 14 residues. The DNA for the CDR3 is TGTGCCAGCAGCCAAGTAAGCTCGATCAATGAGCAGTTCTTC. Translating gives CASSQVSSINEQFF.

The rearrangement joins TRBV4-3 to TRBJ2-3; D unresolved. Germline CDR1 and CDR2: LGHNA and YSLEER. The CDR3 contains 14 residues. V dropped 0 bases and J dropped 7 bases, with 11 bases sitting between them. The CDR3 loop is CASSQDVSTYTQYF. The DNA for the CDR3 is TGCGCCAGCAGCCAAGATGTCTCTACCTATACGCAGTATTTT.

This clonotype was seen a handful of times. The V gene is TRBV6-2 or TRBV6-3, the J gene TRBJ2-5; 12 bases agree with TRBD2. CDR1 and CDR2 (germline): MNHEY, SVGEGT. CDR3 length: 16 residues. J lost 4 bases, V lost 0 bases, and 3 bases had no gene match. The DNA of the CDR3 is TGTGCCAGCAGTTACTCGACACTAGCGGGAGGAGAGACCCAGTACTTC. Translating it yields CASSYSTLAGGETQYF.

The CDR3 region is CSARNSLGQYF. The DNA of the CDR3 is TGCAGTGCCCGGAACAGCCTCGGGCAGTACTTC. This chain links TRBV20-1 with TRBJ2-7; D unresolved. Trimming removed 6 bases from V and 9 bases from J, with 15 bases in between. CDR1 is DFQATT and CDR2 is SNEGSKA in the germline V gene (reference sequence). The length of the CDR3 is 11 residues.

This clonotype was detected ten times or more. The chain is built from TRBV29-1 and TRBJ2-5; 7 nucleotides line up with TRBD1. Germline V lookup: CDR1 SQVTM, CDR2 ANQGSEA. The CDR3 contains 14 residues. The junction had 8 bases not matched to a gene; V was cut back by 5 bases and J by 2 bases. The CDR3 DNA reads TGCAGCGTTCGGGACAGTTATTTACAAGAGACCCAGTACTTC. Protein product: CSVRDSYLQETQYF. The full variable domain, completed using reference TRBV29-1 and TRBJ2-5, is SAVISQKPSRDICQRGTSLTIQCQVDSQVTMMFWYRQQPGQSLTLIATANQGSEATYESGFVIDKFPISRPNLTFSTLTVSNMSPEDSSIYLCSVRDSYLQETQYFGPGTRLLVL.

The chain combines TRBV19 with TRBJ2-7; the D call may be TRBD1 or TRBD2 (5 bases each). The CDR3 is 14 amino acids. Germline CDR1 LNHDA, CDR2 SQIVND (reference sequence). Trimming shortened V by 6 bases and J by 0 bases, and 12 bases separated the two germline ends. The CDR3 sequence is CASSQRTISYEQYF. Here the CDR3 DNA reads TGTGCCAGTAGCCAGCGGACAATCTCCTACGAGCAGTACTTC.

This clonotype was observed at least ten times. The chain recombines TRBV29-1 with TRBJ2-7; 11 positions agree with TRBD1. This CDR3 spans 14 amino acids. Looked up from germline, CDR1 is SQVTM and CDR2 is ANQGSEA. V lost 7 bases and J lost 3; bases outside the gene matches: 8. CDR3: CSAGQGESGYEQYF. As DNA, the CDR3 is TGCAGCGCGGGACAGGGGGAGTCAGGCTACGAGCAGTACTTC.

This clonotype turned up a few times. This sequence joins TRBV19 and TRBJ2-1; a possible D gene is TRBD2 (6 bases). The CDR3 runs to 15 residues. Trimming left V 6 bases short and J 0 bases short, with 12 bases between. Per germline, CDR1 LNHDA and CDR2 SQIVND (reference sequence). The CDR3 is CASRAGPSSYNEQFF. The CDR3 nucleotides read TGTGCCAGTAGGGCGGGGCCGAGCTCCTACAATGAGCAGTTCTTC.

The chain uses TRBV29-1 and TRBJ2-2, with 11 bases lining up with TRBD1. This CDR3 contains 14 residues. Losses at the gene ends were 4 bases for V and 7 bases for J; bases not matched to a gene: 5. Germline-derived CDR1 and CDR2 are SQVTM and ANQGSEA. CDR3 nucleotide sequence: TGCAGCGTTGTGGACAGGGGGCTTATCGGGGAGCTGTTTTTT. It translates to CSVVDRGLIGELFF.

The rearrangement links TRBV4-3 to TRBJ1-1; no clear D. Per germline, CDR1 LGHNA and CDR2 YSLEER. The CDR3 extends over 13 amino acids. V lost 3 bases and J lost 12, with 17 bases in between. This CDR3 reads CASSQAPGSAPFF. The CDR3 DNA reads TGCGCCAGCAGCCAGGCTCCGGGATCGGCACCTTTCTTT.

The rearrangement links TRBV12-3 or TRBV12-4 to TRBJ2-1, with unresolved D. This CDR3 region has 15 residues. V lost 0 bases and J 4 bases, leaving 10 bases between the germline ends. CDR3 in amino acids: CASSLALSIYNEQFF. The DNA of the CDR3 is TGTGCCAGCAGTTTAGCGCTGTCCATATACAATGAGCAGTTCTTC.

This chain connects TRBV9 to TRBJ2-2; TRBD2 is a possible D gene (6 bases). This CDR3 is built from 17 residues. The germline gives CDR1 SGDLS, CDR2 YYNGEE. Trimming shortened V by 4 bases and J by 5 bases, and 21 bases separated the two germline ends. The CDR3 reads CASSPRLATGGTGELFF. CDR3 sequence (DNA): TGTGCCAGCAGCCCCCGCCTAGCGACCGGAGGAACCGGGGAGCTGTTTTTT.